What follows are 31 T cell receptor beta chains derived from one specimen sequenced in a study of shared clonotypes between healthy human individuals. Naive CD8 cells lacked CD45RO and underwent positive selection for CCR7, leaving out terminally differentiated effector memory CD45RA+ cells. Here immunoSEQ multiplex PCR was the method, and the copy in TCRdb shows in-frame clones only, minus some. Among more than 600,000 clones listed, roughly 94% were seen once. The sample was naive CD8+ T cells sorted from blood. The source of these receptors is a man aged 25 to 40 in good health.

The gene calls are TRBV28 and TRBJ2-3, with 12 bases fitting TRBD2. Germline CDR1 is MDHEN and CDR2 is SYDVKM. J gave up 2 bases and V 5 bases, and 5 bases lay outside the gene matches. The CDR3 spans 16 residues. The CDR3 loop is CASSPGLAGLTDTQYF. The CDR3 DNA reads TGTGCCAGCAGTCCTGGACTAGCGGGGCTCACAGATACGCAGTATTTT. The full variable domain, completed using reference TRBV28 and TRBJ2-3, is DVKVTQSSRYLVKRTGEKVFLECVQDMDHENMFWYRQDPGLGLRLIYFSYDVKMKEKGDIPEGYSVSREKKERFSLILESASTNQTSMYLCASSPGLAGLTDTQYFGPGTRLTVL.

The chain's CDR3 is CASSLGFDYGYTF. Written as DNA, the CDR3 is TGCGCCAGCAGTCTAGGGTTTGACTATGGCTACACCTTC. The V and J genes are TRBV10-2 and TRBJ1-2; no clear D. The CDR3 covers 13 residues. CDR1 is WSHSY, CDR2 SAAADI, per germline. Trimming took 5 bases from V and 3 from J, leaving 10 bases between them.

In its sample, this clone was seen once. The J gene is TRBJ2-1, the V gene TRBV15; 9 bases line up with TRBD1. This CDR3 is built from 13 residues. V dropped 8 bases and J dropped 4; count of bases not matched to a gene: 3. Germline V gene lookup returns CDR1 LNHNV and CDR2 YYDKDF (reference sequence). CDR3 protein: CATETGGYNEQFF. CDR3 nucleotides: TGTGCCACCGAGACAGGGGGTTACAATGAGCAGTTCTTC.

The chain employs TRBV27 and TRBJ1-5; D might be TRBD1 (5 bases). Germline V gene data show CDR1 as MNHEY and CDR2 as SMNVEV (reference sequence). V was clipped by 1 base and J by 0 bases, with 10 bases between them. The CDR3 totals 16 residues. CDR3 nucleotides: TGTGCCAGCAGTTTATTCTCAGGGTTTAGCAATCAGCCCCAGCATTTT. Its protein product is CASSLFSGFSNQPQHF.

This clone was recorded once. The chain employs TRBV7-9 and TRBJ2-7; D is undetermined. Trimming left V 5 bases short and J 5 bases short, with 16 bases between. Germline CDR1 reads SEHNR; CDR2 reads FQNEAQ (reference sequence). The CDR3 is made up of 14 amino acids. For the CDR3, the DNA is TGTGCCAGCAGCACAGAGGTGTCTTCCCACGAGCAGTACTTC. It is translated as CASSTEVSSHEQYF.

The V and J genes are TRBV5-3 and TRBJ2-7, with 7 bases matching TRBD1. TRBV5-3 is known as an ORF, though its function is uncertain. The CDR3 is made up of 18 amino acids. After removal of 4 bases from V and 2 bases from J, the junction contained 18 bases not matched to a gene. CDR3 nucleotides: TGTGCCAGAAGCCCCCCCCGGACAGGCGGCGCAAGGGCCTACGAGCAGTACTTC. It codes for CARSPPRTGGARAYEQYF.

The chain links TRBV7-8 to TRBJ1-5; TRBD1 aligns across 11 bases. V shed 1 base and J 9 bases; nucleotides not matched to a gene: 8. Germline V CDR1 and CDR2: SGHVS, FQNEAQ. The CDR3 runs 16 residues. CDR3 DNA sequence: TGTGCCAGCAGCTTAGGCGGACAGGGGGCTTTCTGGCCCCAGCATTTT. This sequence encodes CASSLGGQGAFWPQHF.

The chain uses TRBV28 and TRBJ2-1; the match to TRBD1 covers 7 bases. Germline values: CDR1 MDHEN, CDR2 SYDVKM. The CDR3 is 18 residues long. Trimming took 2 bases from V and 0 from J; bases not matched to a gene: 10. This CDR3 is CASSLRGPDLSSYNEQFF. CDR3 bases: TGTGCCAGCAGTTTAAGGGGGCCTGACCTCAGCTCCTACAATGAGCAGTTCTTC.

The chain joins TRBV5-6 to TRBJ2-2; 8 bases fit TRBD2. This CDR3 is 18 amino acids long. V lost 4 bases, J lost 3 bases, and 14 bases stayed unmatched. Germline CDR1 is SGHDT and CDR2 is YYEEEE. The CDR3: CASSPVWGAGEDTGELFF. The CDR3 DNA reads as TGTGCCAGCAGCCCTGTTTGGGGAGCGGGAGAGGACACCGGGGAGCTGTTTTTT.

The sample holds one count of this clone. The chain uses TRBV7-8 and TRBJ1-2; D gene ambiguous. Trimming removed 1 base from V and 3 bases from J, with 9 bases in between. The V gene's germline CDR1 is SGHVS and CDR2 FQNEAQ. The CDR3 is made up of 14 amino acids. The CDR3 region is CASSLDRTYYGYTF. The CDR3 DNA is TGTGCCAGCAGCTTAGATAGAACCTACTATGGCTACACCTTC.

J is TRBJ2-5 and V is TRBV28, with D possibly being TRBD2 (5 bases). CDR1 and CDR2 from the germline V gene are MDHEN and SYDVKM. The CDR3 is 15 amino acids. Trimming stripped 7 bases from V and 2 bases from J, with 17 bases between. CDR3 DNA sequence: TGTGCCAGCACCGACTATCCGACACCTCAAGAGACCCAGTACTTC. Translated, it gives CASTDYPTPQETQYF.

The chain recombines TRBV18 with TRBJ2-7, with 8 bases lining up with TRBD1. Germline V lookup: CDR1 KGHSH, CDR2 LQKENI. The V segment lost 6 bases and the J segment 2 bases; nucleotides outside the gene matches: 6. The CDR3 loop spans 14 amino acids. CDR3 in DNA: TGTGCCAGCTCCCAGGGGGCTTCCCCCTACGAGCAGTACTTC. It is translated as CASSQGASPYEQYF.

This clone appeared a single time. The V and J genes are TRBV7-9 and TRBJ2-5; D is undetermined. The CDR3 extends over 15 amino acids. Germline-derived CDR1 and CDR2 are SEHNR and FQNEAQ (reference sequence). The V gene lost 7 bases and the J gene lost 5 bases, with 20 bases spanning the gap. CDR3 amino acids: CASTSLGTVRETQYF. CDR3 sequence (DNA): TGTGCCAGCACCTCCCTGGGAACGGTGCGGGAGACCCAGTACTTC.

The chain recombines TRBV5-3 with TRBJ2-2; a weak D match, TRBD1 (5 bases). TRBV5-3 is an open reading frame whose function is uncertain. V shed 4 bases and J shed 5 bases, with 15 bases lying between them. The CDR3 has 15 amino acids. The CDR3: CARSLKRQSTGELFF. The CDR3 DNA follows: TGTGCCAGAAGCCTGAAGAGACAGAGTACCGGGGAGCTGTTTTTT.

V and J are TRBV29-1 and TRBJ1-1; D gene ambiguous. Trimming shortened V by 6 bases and J by 11 bases, and 13 bases separated the two germline ends. Looked up from germline, CDR1 is SQVTM and CDR2 is ANQGSEA. This CDR3 is built from 10 residues. CDR3 sequence (DNA): TGCAGCGTCGAAATCCGACGGGCTTTCTTT. Its translation is CSVEIRRAFF.

The V gene is TRBV28, the J gene TRBJ2-7; TRBD1 is a possible D gene (5 bases). Germline V gives CDR1 MDHEN, CDR2 SYDVKM. V was clipped by 3 bases and J by 0 bases, with 15 bases between them. The CDR3 is 16 amino acids. The CDR3 DNA sequence: TGTGCCAGCAGTTTCAATAAGGGGCCCCACTCCTACGAGCAGTACTTC. Amino acid sequence: CASSFNKGPHSYEQYF. The full variable domain, with the rest looked up from reference TRBV28 and TRBJ2-7, is DVKVTQSSRYLVKRTGEKVFLECVQDMDHENMFWYRQDPGLGLRLIYFSYDVKMKEKGDIPEGYSVSREKKERFSLILESASTNQTSMYLCASSFNKGPHSYEQYFGPGTRLTVT.

The V gene is TRBV27, the J gene TRBJ2-3; 7 nucleotides line up with TRBD1. J gave up 4 bases and V 6 bases, and 13 bases lay outside the gene matches. The CDR3 extends over 16 amino acids. In germline, CDR1 is MNHEY, CDR2 SMNVEV (reference sequence). The CDR3 protein is CASRSRQGLSSDTQYF. In DNA form, the CDR3 reads TGTGCCAGCAGAAGCCGACAGGGATTGTCGTCAGATACGCAGTATTTT.

The sample holds a few counts of this clone. The chain uses TRBV7-8 and TRBJ2-3; 10 bases are shared with TRBD2. Germline CDR1 is SGHVS and CDR2 is FQNEAQ. After removal of 4 bases from V and 2 bases from J, the junction contained 9 bases not matched to a gene. The CDR3 is made up of 17 amino acids. The CDR3 DNA reads as TGTGCCAGCAGCTGGCGTGCTAGCGGGGGATCCACAGATACGCAGTATTTT. Protein product: CASSWRASGGSTDTQYF.

The V call is TRBV5-6, the J call TRBJ1-2, with 8 bases lining up with TRBD1. Germline CDR1 reads SGHDT; CDR2 reads YYEEEE. J was trimmed by 8 bases and V by 3 bases; bases with no gene match: 21. CDR3 length: 18 residues. The CDR3 DNA reads as TGTGCCAGCAGCTCCCTTGGGGGGGAACCAGACAGGGGAAAAGGCTACACCTTC. Protein sequence: CASSSLGGEPDRGKGYTF.

This sequence joins TRBV5-4 and TRBJ2-7; the D gene is possibly TRBD1 (5 bases). V shed 0 bases and J shed 0 bases, with 16 bases lying between them. The CDR3 runs 17 residues. CDR1 is SGHNT, CDR2 YYREEE, per germline (reference sequence). CDR3 bases: TGTGCCAGCAGCTTGGAGCCGAAACACACAGGCTCCTACGAGCAGTACTTC. Protein product: CASSLEPKHTGSYEQYF.

CDR3 sequence reads: CASSFQMGSYEQYF. The CDR3 region has the DNA TGTGCCAGCAGCTTTCAAATGGGGTCCTACGAGCAGTACTTC. The chain recombines TRBV5-4 with TRBJ2-7; D is ambiguous. Trimming pared 2 bases from V and 1 base from J, leaving 10 bases between. Germline V gene lookup returns CDR1 SGHNT and CDR2 YYREEE (reference sequence). This CDR3 contains 14 residues.

This clone was seen once. The chain employs TRBV29-1 and TRBJ2-2; D call uncertain. Germline values: CDR1 SQVTM, CDR2 ANQGSEA. Trimming removed 5 bases from V and 1 base from J, with 5 bases in between. CDR3 length equals 12 residues. CDR3 nucleotides: TGCAGCGTTCGACAGAACACCGGGGAGCTGTTTTTT. Translated, it gives CSVRQNTGELFF.

The genes are TRBV7-9 and TRBJ2-5; D ambiguous. CDR3 length equals 13 residues. Germline values: CDR1 SEHNR, CDR2 FQNEAQ (reference sequence). V lost 5 bases to trimming and J lost 1 base, with 8 bases between them. As DNA, the CDR3 is TGTGCCAGCAGCCCCGAGTCCCAAGAGACCCAGTACTTC. This translates into CASSPESQETQYF.

The CDR3 sequence is CASSLASGPDTQYF. The DNA for the CDR3 is TGTGCCAGCAGCTTAGCTTCAGGTCCAGATACGCAGTATTTT. The chain couples TRBV11-2 to TRBJ2-3; D gene ambiguous. CDR3 size: 14 residues. CDR1 and CDR2 from the germline V gene are SGHAT and FQNNGV. V lost 1 base to trimming and J lost 4 bases, with 9 bases between them.

The V call is TRBV29-1, the J call TRBJ2-1; TRBD2 matches at 12 bases. The V segment lost 4 bases and the J segment 6 bases; nucleotides outside the gene matches: 4. The CDR3 spans 14 residues. Germline V CDR1 and CDR2: SQVTM, ANQGSEA. CDR3 amino acids: CSVASSGRGNEQFF. The DNA for the CDR3 is TGCAGCGTTGCGTCTAGCGGGAGGGGCAATGAGCAGTTCTTC.

J is TRBJ2-1 and V is TRBV6-5; 13 positions agree with TRBD2. The CDR3 totals 12 residues. The germline V gene encodes CDR1 MNHEY and CDR2 SVGAGI. Trimming at V came to 8 bases and at J to 9 bases, leaving 1 base not matched to a gene. This chain's CDR3 is CASGTSGTEQFF. The CDR3 coding sequence is TGTGCCAGCGGGACTAGCGGGACTGAGCAGTTCTTC.

The CDR3: CASSITTGSWQGNVTNEKLFF. The CDR3 nucleotides are TGTGCCAGTAGTATAACCACGGGTTCCTGGCAGGGAAACGTGACTAATGAAAAACTGTTTTTT. The chain employs TRBV19 and TRBJ1-4; tentatively, D is TRBD1 (5 bases). Germline loops: CDR1 LNHDA, CDR2 SQIVND (reference sequence). The CDR3 spans 21 residues. The V end lost 2 bases, the J end lost 2 bases, and 27 bases lay between the germline ends.

This chain uses TRBV19 with TRBJ2-4; 9 nucleotides match TRBD2. J gave up 0 bases and V 5 bases, and 5 bases lay outside the gene matches. From germline, CDR1 is LNHDA and CDR2 SQIVND (reference sequence). The CDR3 is made up of 16 amino acids. CDR3 in DNA: TGTGCCAGTAGTTACGGACTAGCGTTAGCCAAAAACATTCAGTACTTC. This encodes CASSYGLALAKNIQYF. The full variable domain, its missing parts supplied by reference TRBV19 and TRBJ2-4, is DGGITQSPKYLFRKEGQNVTLSCEQNLNHDAMYWYRQDPGQGLRLIYYSQIVNDFQKGDIAEGYSVSREKKESFPLTVTSAQKNPTAFYLCASSYGLALAKNIQYFGAGTRLSVL.

Concerning this clone: Additional DNA sequences in this sample encode the identical CDR3. This rearrangement joins TRBV7-9 to TRBJ2-2, with D unclear. There are 13 residues in the CDR3. Looked up from germline, CDR1 is SEHNR and CDR2 is FQNEAQ (reference sequence). V lost 4 bases and J lost 6, with 9 bases in between. CDR3 amino acids: CASSSPLAGELFF. DNA for the CDR3: TGTGCCAGCAGCTCCCCTTTGGCCGGGGAGCTGTTTTTT.

This clone was recorded once. V is TRBV28 and J is TRBJ2-5; 11 bases are a match to TRBD1. Germline CDR1 and CDR2: MDHEN and SYDVKM. J gave up 5 bases and V 6 bases, and 8 bases lay outside the gene matches. The CDR3 covers 15 residues. The CDR3: CASRTGTGGRETQYF. The DNA for the CDR3 is TGTGCCAGCAGGACCGGGACAGGGGGACGGGAGACCCAGTACTTC.

V and J are TRBV5-1 and TRBJ2-3, with D maybe TRBD1 (5 bases). The CDR3 length is 16 residues. V lost 0 bases, J lost 0 bases, and 11 bases lay in between. The germline CDR1 and CDR2 sequences are SGHRS and YFSETQ. The CDR3, as DNA: TGCGCCAGCAGCTTGGTGGGGCCTACTAGCACAGATACGCAGTATTTT. Its protein product is CASSLVGPTSTDTQYF. The whole variable domain, filled in from reference TRBV5-1 and TRBJ2-3, reads KAGVTQTPRYLIKTRGQQVTLSCSPISGHRSVSWYQQTPGQGLQFLFEYFSETQRNKGNFPGRFSGRQFSNSRSEMNVSTLELGDSALYLCASSLVGPTSTDTQYFGPGTRLTVL.